The T cell receptor beta chain under discussion was sequenced for a study of post-analysis software for immune sequencing data. Unique molecular identifiers tagged the TCR beta cDNA libraries. Between roughly 1 and 10 million T cells gave rise to roughly 0.5 million cDNA molecules. Using its own MiXCR run on the PCR reads, TCRdb lists one record per CDR3 protein. The sample gives roughly 800,000 distinct CDR3 sequences, about 50% of which show up once; 4% to 5.5% is in the top ten. Study results and caveats: When patients were compared with controls, about 5 TRBV segments were more frequent, TRBV5-6, TRBV5-1 and TRBV20-1 among them. Under the F measure, samples that were prepared in one batch clustered strongly together. Those with multiple sclerosis, the patient group, showed significantly lower normalized Chao1 diversity than controls.

The length of the CDR3 is 14 residues. Deletions cut 0 bases from V and 1 base from J, with 6 bases between. CDR1 and CDR2 (germline): KGHSH, LQKENI. Details on this clonotype: Antigen unknown.

The sequencing sample was made of blood. V and J are TRBV18 and TRBJ1-2; D uncertain. The clonotype was recovered from a girl aged 10 to 17 with multiple sclerosis. This CDR3 reads CASSPPRDNYGYTF. CDR3 DNA: TGTGCCAGCTCACCACCGCGGGATAACTATGGCTACACCTTC.